This T cell receptor beta chain stems from a study of OX40 agonist ivuxolimab in advanced cancers. Describing the broader study: Ivuxolimab, which targeted the costimulatory receptor OX40 (CD134), was an agonistic, fully human IgG2 monoclonal antibody. Of the 50 to 55 patients in dose escalation, 19 had hepatocellular carcinoma, some 15 had melanoma, 9 had renal cell carcinoma and 9 had head and neck cancer. The paper reports the monotherapy dose-escalation portion (N of about 50 patients) of the phase I ivuxolimab trial. The point of sequencing TCRbeta in the periphery was to test whether ivuxolimab changed TCR sequence diversity and drove clonal T-cell expansion. Three dose-escalation patients achieved partial responses, one with hepatocellular carcinoma and two with cutaneous melanoma. Intravenous ivuxolimab was administered to patients every 2 weeks at six dose levels: 0.01, 0.1, 0.3, 1.5, 3 and 10 mg/kg. Patients were allowed to have had prior anti-PD-1, anti-PD-L1 or anti-CTLA-4 therapy, and roughly two fifths of the dose-escalation patients had been treated with checkpoint inhibitors. In the dose-escalation cohort, over 65% of patients were male, and the mean age was approximately 55 years, with a range of 23 to 79.

Broader findings and caveats from the paper: Low levels of normalized T-cell clonal expansion were also seen in some patients who did not respond. Partial responders in the 0.1-3.0 mg/kg groups had among the lowest normalized peripheral clonal expansion, especially among CD8+ T cells. After ivuxolimab, more expanded clones were found on average in CD8+ T cells than in CD4+ T cells. The antigen specificity of the clonally expanded peripheral T cells was not determined. At doses of 0.1 to 3.0 mg/kg, clonal expansion of both CD4+ and CD8+ T cells in blood was seen between baseline and week 6.

Comment on this clone: This receptor's antigen is unknown. There are no base qualities to consult, and no much larger clone falls within one base.

Patients with a history of autoimmune disease or receiving systemic immunosuppression were excluded from the trial. Peripheral blood for TCR sequencing was collected from all dose cohorts at baseline, on cycle 4 day 1, and on cycle 7 day 1. The samples were taken from a phase I, first-in-human, multicenter, open-label dose-escalation trial of ivuxolimab. Adults with locally advanced or metastatic head and neck squamous cell, hepatocellular, melanoma or renal cell carcinoma were enrolled in the trial. Before TCR sequencing, CD4+ T cells and CD8+ T cells from peripheral blood were sorted into separate populations. For sequencing of the TCRbeta CDR3 region, genomic DNA was extracted from the sorted cells. The immunoSEQ Assay was used to sequence the TCRbeta CDR3 regions. TCRdb carries this immuneACCESS record with in-frame sequences only. Its versions omit some clonotypes, under half of them owing to an unresolved V gene in the studies checked, with the rest unexplained. For this sample the table gives about 100,000 clones, of which around 90% were detected only once. The ten largest clones take up around 0.71% of the sample.

This TCR was sampled from an adult with an advanced solid tumor such as melanoma, head and neck, liver or kidney cancer. The input for sequencing was CD4+ or CD8+ T cells sorted from blood, taken in a trial of the OX40 agonist ivuxolimab.

The base sequence is TGTGCCAGCAGCTTAGCGGGGACTAGCACAGATACGCAGTATTTT. Translated, this is CASSLAGTSTDTQYF. The chain was built from TRBV11-3 and TRBJ2-3, with TRBD2 tentatively as D gene (6 bases match). The CDR3, from cysteine to phenylalanine, totals 15 residues. Here the CDR3 DNA is all that survives: 45 bases in frame from base 1. Between the V and J ends, shortened by 1 base and 0 bases respectively, the junction contains 8 bases. CDR1 and CDR2 (SGHNT, YENEEA) derive from the germline V gene.